The sequence of this T cell receptor beta chain was determined in a study of cytomegalovirus exposure and HLA in healthy donors. In the PCR, 60 Vbeta and 13 Jbeta primers were used. Sequenced by immunoSEQ multiplex PCR; TCRdb stores in-frame clones only, minus some. The sample lists 100,000 or so clones; 65% to 90% were seen once. Trimming took 2 bases from V and 8 from J; bases not matched to a gene: 11. The CDR3 loop spans 16 amino acids. Germline CDR1 reads SGHKS; CDR2 reads YYEKEE (reference sequence). This clone turned up a few times. This receptor was obtained from a man aged 30-40 years in good health and CMV-seropositive. Sequenced sample: PBMCs. The rearrangement joins TRBV5-5 to TRBJ1-4; 8 bases align to TRBD1. The CDR3 loop reads CASSFLPGTGVEKLFF. The DNA of the CDR3 is TGTGCCAGCAGCTTTCTACCCGGGACAGGTGTAGAAAAACTGTTTTTT.